This TCR beta chain was sequenced in a study of graft-versus-host responses after intestinal transplantation (dated by TCRdb to the early 2020s). For the wider study: The transplants that recipients received were multivisceral, liver-intestinal, or isolated intestinal. To identify alloreactive clones, pre-transplant mixed lymphocyte reaction products were sequenced and then compared with unstimulated pre-transplant donor and recipient T cells. Of the 20 to 25 intestinal transplant recipients enrolled in the cohort, one of whom was a retransplant, a few patients without pretransplant specimens were excluded. Donor T cell macrochimerism was defined as a peak of at least 4% donor T cells among recipient peripheral blood mononuclear cells. All recipients received anti-thymocyte globulin induction followed by maintenance tacrolimus and steroids for approximately 3 years. Rather than going through the commercial service, samples from a few later patients were sequenced in-house on an Illumina MiSeq and processed with MiXCR. After intestinal transplantation, graft-versus-host and host-versus-graft alloreactive T cell clones were followed in the graft, circulation and bone marrow using bulk TCR-beta CDR3 sequencing.

Worth noting for this clone: Its antigen is currently not known. Base qualities are missing; no much larger clone stands one base away.

Libraries came from the immunoSEQ multiplex PCR assay. For most patients, genomic DNA was isolated with the Qiagen DNeasy Blood and Tissue Kit and sent frozen to Adaptive Biotechnologies for TCR sequencing. Adaptive Biotechnologies carried out high-throughput TCR-beta CDR3 sequencing of genomic DNA for most patients. The authors' pipeline ran thus. TCR sequencing data for 15 to 20 patients were retrieved from Adaptive's ImmunoSEQ software; three other patients were processed with MiXCR and VDJtools. To correct CD4 versus CD8 sorting errors, any sequence found in both subsets at a frequency ratio below 5:1 was removed. CDR3 nucleotide sequences shared between donor and recipient were removed because their origin could not be assigned. To count as alloreactive, a clone needed at least 2-fold expansion over unstimulated cells and a minimum CFSE-low frequency of 0.002% (template counts) or 0.001% (read counts). A clone was considered mappable if detected in the sequenced pre-transplant spleen, lymph node, or MLR CFSE-low populations of the donor or recipient. The cumulative frequency of alloreactive clones was calculated as a percentage of all sequences, weighted by copy number. TCRdb took this table from immuneACCESS and kept in-frame rearrangements with V and J called. Such tables lack part of the clones; where checked against another copy, unresolved V genes explain under half of the gap, and the rest is unexplained. The V and J calls and the clone size are those of that table, but D and trimming were determined from the DNA. Within this sample are some 110,000 clones, with around nine tenths of them counted one time only. Of the sample, 0.2% to 0.25% is held by the ten largest clones.

Explained via the paper, the time point label denotes: cells obtained before transplantation from donor or recipient. CD3+CD4+ and CD3+CD8+ populations were FACS-sorted from unstimulated pre-transplant donor and recipient cells taken from spleen or lymph nodes. Results the study describes overall, beyond this receptor: Patients with donor T cell macrochimerism had high GvH to HvG T cell clonal ratios in their allografts. Conclusions were limited by the relatively low number and heterogeneity of intestinal transplant patients. GvH clones were found in recipient bone marrow, and some of the GvH clones appeared earlier in ileal mucosa or blood, which is consistent with an intestinal mucosal origin. Early after transplant, declines in HvG clones were associated with peak levels of circulating GvH clones.

The germline V gene (reference sequence) yields LNHDA for CDR1 and SQIVND for CDR2. V lost 3 bases and J lost 2 bases; the stretch between them is 10 bases long. The CDR3 has 15 amino acids, counting the end cysteine and phenylalanine. Here the CDR3 DNA is all that survives: 45 bases in frame from base 1. The sequence links TRBV19 to TRBJ2-2; too little of a D gene remains to name it. This sequence was found in a human donor who was the organ donor for an intestinal transplant. Sequencing used unstimulated CD4+ T cells sorted from spleen or lymph node cells, obtained before transplant. The CDR3: CASSILQPNTGELFF. The base sequence is TGTGCCAGTAGTATCTTACAGCCAAACACCGGGGAGCTGTTTTTT.